This TCR beta chain was captured in a study of blood T cell repertoires in COVID-19. In the study overall: Sample material is recorded as cDNA or gDNA derived from T cells, B-cell-depleted T cells, or PBMCs.

The repertoire was sequenced with immunoSEQ multiplex PCR; TCRdb's copy has only in-frame clones and lacks some. The profile shows about 89,000 clones, 75% to 90% of them singletons. The sequenced sample consisted of peripheral blood. The sequence derives from an elderly woman with acute or convalescent COVID-19.

CDR3 sequence (DNA): TGCGCCAGCAGCATCACAGGGATGAACACTGAAGCTTTCTTT. It translates to CASSITGMNTEAFF. The chain joins TRBV5-1 to TRBJ1-1; tentatively, D is TRBD1 (6 bases). Germline V lookup: CDR1 SGHRS, CDR2 YFSETQ. This CDR3 has 14 residues. Trimming shortened V by 4 bases and J by 0 bases, and 10 bases separated the two germline ends.